This T cell receptor (beta chain) was sequenced for a study of blood T cell repertoires in COVID-19. Trimming pared 0 bases from V and 3 bases from J, leaving 11 bases between. The length of the CDR3 is 15 residues. Germline V gene sequence: CDR1 KGHSH, CDR2 LQKENI. As handled by the study authors: The assay estimated nucleated cells by amplifying reference gene primers. Sequenced by immunoSEQ multiplex PCR; TCRdb stores in-frame clones only, minus some. The D gene and trimming were derived from the DNA, and the V and J assignments and clone size from that table. The profile shows fewer than 350,000 clones, roughly nine tenths of them singletons. During active infection, Seattle patients enrolled and were then monitored through disease.

The genes are TRBV18 and TRBJ2-5, with D perhaps TRBD1 (5 bases). The clonotype comes from a woman in her sixties or seventies with COVID-19, enrolled during active disease. Specimen: peripheral blood. The CDR3 coding sequence is TGTGCCAGCTCACCACCCCGGACATACAAAGAGACCCAGTACTTC. Translation: CASSPPRTYKETQYF. Filled out from reference TRBV18 and TRBJ2-5, the complete variable domain reads NAGVMQNPRHLVRRRGQEARLRCSPMKGHSHVYWYRQLPEEGLKFMVYLQKENIIDESGMPKERFSAEFPKEGPSILRIQQVVRGDSAAYFCASSPPRTYKETQYFGPGTRLLVL.